These 20 T cell receptor beta chains were sequenced from one sample in a study of CD8+ T cells in alopecia areata. It was cDNA, reverse transcribed from extracted RNA, that served as the sequencing template. The protocol was immunoSEQ multiplex PCR, while the TCRdb copy is restricted to in-frame clones and leaves out a portion. Counted here are 55,000 to 70,000 clones, about half occurring once; the ten biggest clones make up about a sixth. Sequenced material: CD8+ T cells sorted from blood, taken at week 0. Receptor source: a human donor with alopecia areata.

The chain recombines TRBV29-1 with TRBJ2-5; 11 bases are a match to TRBD1. The DNA matches TRBJ2-7 better at its end, which makes the J call doubtful. CDR3 length: 12 amino acids. The germline V gene has CDR1 SQVTM and CDR2 ANQGSEA. CDR3 sequence (DNA): TGCAGCGTTTGGACAGGGGGCCACGAGCAGTACTTC. Translated, it gives CSVWTGGHEQYF.

This clone occurred a few times. The chain combines TRBV7-9 with TRBJ2-7, with D uncertain. Germline CDR1 is SEHNR and CDR2 is FQNEAQ (reference sequence). Trimming shortened V by 5 bases and J by 7 bases, and 9 bases separated the two germline ends. CDR3 length: 11 amino acids. The CDR3 region has the DNA TGTGCCAGCAGCCCCGACCGGGAGCAGTACTTC. Protein: CASSPDREQYF.

The genes are TRBV6-6 and TRBJ2-7; D is ambiguous. Per germline, CDR1 MNHNY and CDR2 SVGAGI (reference sequence). This CDR3 is 14 amino acids long. Trimming removed 10 bases from V and 5 bases from J, with 21 bases in between. The CDR3 coding sequence is TGTGCCACTTCCCCGGACCCGAAGACCCACGAGCAGTACTTC. Its translation: CATSPDPKTHEQYF.

A few counts support this clone. V is TRBV7-9 and J is TRBJ2-4; D gene unclear. CDR3 length: 13 amino acids. Trimming took 5 bases from V and 0 from J, leaving 5 bases between them. The V gene's germline CDR1 is SEHNR and CDR2 FQNEAQ (reference sequence). The DNA of the CDR3 is TGTGCCAGCAGCCCCGGAGCCAAAAACATTCAGTACTTC. Amino acids: CASSPGAKNIQYF.

The chain links TRBV9 to TRBJ2-1; tentatively, D is TRBD2 (5 bases). CDR3 length equals 15 residues. Germline V gene sequence: CDR1 SGDLS, CDR2 YYNGEE. Trimming stripped 2 bases from V and 4 bases from J, with 13 bases between. This CDR3 reads CASSVEGRRYNEQFF. The CDR3 DNA sequence: TGTGCCAGCAGCGTTGAGGGAAGGAGGTACAATGAGCAGTTCTTC.

This clone was observed a few times. The chain joins TRBV29-1 to TRBJ2-7; D tentatively reads TRBD1 or TRBD2 (5 bases each). The CDR3 loop spans 10 amino acids. Germline-derived CDR1 and CDR2 are SQVTM and ANQGSEA. The V and J ends lost 6 bases and 7 bases respectively, with 10 bases between them. CDR3 coding DNA: TGCAGCGTCGGGACCGAGGAGCAGTACTTC. This translates into CSVGTEEQYF.

The chain employs TRBV29-1 and TRBJ2-2; the D is unclear. With 0 bases removed from V and 4 bases from J, the gap between germline ends came to 15 bases. Germline CDR1 SQVTM, CDR2 ANQGSEA. This CDR3 is 16 amino acids long. The CDR3 region is CSVEERAVGFTGELFF. DNA for the CDR3: TGCAGCGTTGAAGAACGGGCGGTGGGTTTCACCGGGGAGCTGTTTTTT.

This chain connects TRBV9 to TRBJ2-5, with a possible D match to TRBD2 (5 bases). CDR1 is SGDLS, CDR2 YYNGEE, per germline. CDR3 length: 13 amino acids. V was pared by 6 bases and J by 4 bases, with 13 bases between. CDR3 residues: CASNTVAGETQYF. Written as DNA, the CDR3 is TGTGCCAGCAATACCGTTGCGGGAGAGACCCAGTACTTC.

In its sample, this clone was seen a few times. V usage is TRBV18 and J usage is TRBJ2-7; D not certain. Trimming cost V 3 bases and J 3 bases, with 6 bases left between them. This CDR3 has 12 residues. Germline V gene sequence: CDR1 KGHSH, CDR2 LQKENI. The CDR3 sequence: CASSPNDYEQYF. The CDR3 DNA follows: TGTGCCAGCTCACCTAACGACTACGAGCAGTACTTC.

This clone is classed as medium-sized. The gene calls are TRBV9 and TRBJ2-7; TRBD1 matches 8 bases. The CDR3 length is 15 residues. Trimming took 4 bases from V and 2 from J; bases not matched to a gene: 8. CDR1 and CDR2 from the germline V gene are SGDLS and YYNGEE. The CDR3 here is CASSQFPGQAYEQYF. The CDR3 DNA follows: TGTGCCAGCAGCCAGTTCCCGGGACAGGCCTACGAGCAGTACTTC.

A few counts support this clone. The chain has TRBV29-1 and TRBJ2-2; D is unclear. The germline V gene encodes CDR1 SQVTM and CDR2 ANQGSEA. V dropped 7 bases and J dropped 2 bases, with 14 bases sitting between them. CDR3 length: 14 residues. CDR3 sequence: CSAPLEVNTGELFF. CDR3 DNA: TGCAGCGCCCCCTTGGAAGTAAACACCGGGGAGCTGTTTTTT.

This chain's CDR3 is CSVADRRGEAFF. The CDR3 DNA follows: TGCAGCGTGGCGGACAGGCGGGGTGAAGCTTTCTTT. The chain links TRBV29-1 to TRBJ1-1; TRBD1 aligns across 7 bases. Germline CDR1 and CDR2: SQVTM and ANQGSEA. The CDR3 extends over 12 amino acids. V lost 6 bases to trimming and J lost 7 bases; unmatched junction nucleotides: 8.

The J gene is TRBJ2-7, the V gene TRBV28; TRBD1 might be the D (5 bases). This CDR3 is 14 amino acids long. Germline lookup yields CDR1 MDHEN and CDR2 SYDVKM. Trimming shortened V by 6 bases and J by 5 bases, and 17 bases separated the two germline ends. The CDR3: CASRLTDSFHEQYF. DNA for the CDR3: TGTGCCAGCAGATTAACCGACAGTTTCCACGAGCAGTACTTC.

The chain joins TRBV9 to TRBJ2-7; TRBD1 agrees at 7 bases. Germline trimming cut 3 bases from V and 3 bases from J; bases unmatched to any gene: 9. The CDR3 runs to 15 residues. The V gene's germline CDR1 is SGDLS and CDR2 YYNGEE. The CDR3 sequence is CASSGPGQSFYEQYF. The CDR3 DNA sequence: TGTGCCAGCAGCGGTCCGGGACAGTCATTCTACGAGCAGTACTTC.

The chain has TRBV5-4 and TRBJ2-5; possibly TRBD2 for D (6 bases). The V gene's germline CDR1 is SGHNT and CDR2 YYREEE (reference sequence). V gave up 4 bases and J gave up 4 bases, with 11 bases separating them. The CDR3 extends over 13 amino acids. For the CDR3, the DNA is TGTGCCAGCAGCCTGGGGGGAGGAGAGACCCAGTACTTC. The encoded protein is CASSLGGGETQYF.

The V and J genes are TRBV7-2 and TRBJ2-7, with D tentatively TRBD1 or TRBD2 (5 bases each). The CDR3 is 14 residues long. The germline V gene encodes CDR1 SGHTA and CDR2 FQGNSA. The germline V and J ends were trimmed by 1 base and 5 bases, with 12 bases remaining between them. CDR3 residues: CASSLGGGWNEQYF. DNA for the CDR3: TGTGCCAGCAGCTTAGGTGGGGGATGGAACGAGCAGTACTTC.

This clone has a handful of counts. The chain carries TRBV29-1 and TRBJ2-7; 7 bases match TRBD1. Per germline, CDR1 SQVTM and CDR2 ANQGSEA. The CDR3 extends over 13 amino acids. J lost 3 bases, V lost 1 base, and 3 bases had no gene match. The CDR3 DNA is TGCAGCGTTGAAGGGCAGGGGGACTACGAGCAGTACTTC. Translating gives CSVEGQGDYEQYF.

The table lists this clone with a few counts. The chain has TRBV13 and TRBJ2-1; weak D call: TRBD2 (6 bases). The CDR3 has 13 residues. With 3 bases removed from V and 6 bases from J, the gap between germline ends came to 9 bases. Germline V CDR1 and CDR2: PRHDT, FYEKMQ (reference sequence). CDR3 DNA sequence: TGTGCCAGCAGCTTCGGAGGGATCAATGAGCAGTTCTTC. Translation: CASSFGGINEQFF. The variable domain in full, with the rest retrieved from reference TRBV13 and TRBJ2-1, is AAGVIQSPRHLIKEKRETATLKCYPIPRHDTVYWYQQGPGQDPQFLISFYEKMQSDKGSIPDRFSAQQFSDYHSELNMSSLELGDSALYFCASSFGGINEQFFGPGTRLTVL.

This clone came up once. The rearrangement joins TRBV4-1 to TRBJ2-5; 11 positions match TRBD2. CDR1 is MGHRA and CDR2 is YSYEKL in the germline V gene. This CDR3 is 17 amino acids long. V dropped 1 base and J dropped 1; count of bases not matched to a gene: 5. The CDR3 bases are TGCGCCAGCAGCCAAGGATGGGGGACTAGCGGCCAAGAGACCCAGTACTTC. Translating it yields CASSQGWGTSGQETQYF.

The chain couples TRBV6-5 to TRBJ1-2, with D possibly being TRBD1 (5 bases). V was trimmed by 5 bases and J by 8 bases, leaving 15 bases between them. The CDR3 is 13 residues long. The germline V gene has CDR1 MNHEY and CDR2 SVGAGI. The CDR3 bases are TGTGCCAGCAGTAATGACAGATCCAGGGGCTACACCTTC. It is translated as CASSNDRSRGYTF.